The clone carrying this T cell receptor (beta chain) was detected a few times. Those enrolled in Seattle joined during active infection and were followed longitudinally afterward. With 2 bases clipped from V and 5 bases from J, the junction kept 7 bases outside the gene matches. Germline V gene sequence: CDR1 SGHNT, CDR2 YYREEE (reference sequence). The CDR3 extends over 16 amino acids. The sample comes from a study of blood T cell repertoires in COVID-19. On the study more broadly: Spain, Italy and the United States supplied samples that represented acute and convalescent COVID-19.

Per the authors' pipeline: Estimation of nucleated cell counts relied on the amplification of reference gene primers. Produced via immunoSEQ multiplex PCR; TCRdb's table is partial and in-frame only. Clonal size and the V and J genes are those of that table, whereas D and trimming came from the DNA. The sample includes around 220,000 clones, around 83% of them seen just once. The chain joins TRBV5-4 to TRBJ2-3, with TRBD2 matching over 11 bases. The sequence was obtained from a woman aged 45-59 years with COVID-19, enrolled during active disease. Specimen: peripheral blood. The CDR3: CASSFYSGGAVDTQYF. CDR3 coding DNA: TGTGCCAGCAGCTTCTATAGCGGGGGGGCAGTAGATACGCAGTATTTT.